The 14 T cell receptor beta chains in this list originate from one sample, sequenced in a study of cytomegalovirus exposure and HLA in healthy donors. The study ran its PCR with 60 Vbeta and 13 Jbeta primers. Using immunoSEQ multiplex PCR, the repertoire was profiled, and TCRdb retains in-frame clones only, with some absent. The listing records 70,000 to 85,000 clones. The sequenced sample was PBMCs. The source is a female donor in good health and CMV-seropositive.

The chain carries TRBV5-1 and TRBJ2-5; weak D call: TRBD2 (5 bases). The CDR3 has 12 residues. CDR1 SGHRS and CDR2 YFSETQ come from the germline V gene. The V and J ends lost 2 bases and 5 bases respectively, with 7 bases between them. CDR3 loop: CASSFPGETQYF. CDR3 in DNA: TGCGCCAGCAGCTTCCCGGGGGAGACCCAGTACTTC.

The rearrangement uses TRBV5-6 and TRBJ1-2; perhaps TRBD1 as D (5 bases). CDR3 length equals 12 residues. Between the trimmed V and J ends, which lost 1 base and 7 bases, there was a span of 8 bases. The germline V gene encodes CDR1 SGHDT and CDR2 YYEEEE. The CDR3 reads CASSLTGGGYTF. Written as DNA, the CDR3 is TGTGCCAGCAGCTTGACGGGGGGTGGCTACACCTTC.

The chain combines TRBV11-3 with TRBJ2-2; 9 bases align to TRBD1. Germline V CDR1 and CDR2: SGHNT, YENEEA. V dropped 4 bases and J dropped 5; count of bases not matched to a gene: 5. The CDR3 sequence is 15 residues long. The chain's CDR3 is CASSYRGHETGELFF. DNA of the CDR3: TGTGCCAGCAGCTACAGGGGGCATGAGACCGGGGAGCTGTTTTTT.

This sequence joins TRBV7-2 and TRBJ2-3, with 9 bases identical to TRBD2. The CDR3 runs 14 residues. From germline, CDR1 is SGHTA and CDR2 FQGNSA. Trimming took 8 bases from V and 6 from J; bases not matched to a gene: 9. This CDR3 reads CASRESGGKDTQYF. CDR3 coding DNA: TGTGCCAGCCGAGAGAGCGGGGGGAAGGATACGCAGTATTTT.

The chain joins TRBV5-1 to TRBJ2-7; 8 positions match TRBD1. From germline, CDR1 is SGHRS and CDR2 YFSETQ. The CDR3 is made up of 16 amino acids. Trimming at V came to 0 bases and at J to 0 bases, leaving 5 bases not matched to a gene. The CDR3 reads CASSLGDRQHSYEQYF. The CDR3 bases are TGCGCCAGCAGCTTGGGGGACAGGCAGCACTCCTACGAGCAGTACTTC.

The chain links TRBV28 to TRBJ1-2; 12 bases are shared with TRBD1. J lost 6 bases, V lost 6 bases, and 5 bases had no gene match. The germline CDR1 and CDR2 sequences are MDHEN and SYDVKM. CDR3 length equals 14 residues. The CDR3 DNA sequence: TGTGCCAGCAGCTTGGGACAGGGGGCGAATGGCTACACCTTC. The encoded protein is CASSLGQGANGYTF.

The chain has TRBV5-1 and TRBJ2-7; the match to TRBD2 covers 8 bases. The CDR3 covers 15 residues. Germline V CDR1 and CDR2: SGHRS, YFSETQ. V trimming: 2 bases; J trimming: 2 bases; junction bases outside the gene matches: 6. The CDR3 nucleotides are TGCGCCAGCAGCTTACTTAGCGGGACCCCCTACGAGCAGTACTTC. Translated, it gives CASSLLSGTPYEQYF.

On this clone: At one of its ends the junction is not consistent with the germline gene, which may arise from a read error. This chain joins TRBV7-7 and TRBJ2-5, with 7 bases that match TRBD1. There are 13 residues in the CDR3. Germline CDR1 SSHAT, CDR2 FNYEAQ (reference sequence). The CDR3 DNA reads TGTGCTAGCAGCCGTGACAGGGATGAGACCCAGTACTTC. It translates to CASSRDRDETQYF.

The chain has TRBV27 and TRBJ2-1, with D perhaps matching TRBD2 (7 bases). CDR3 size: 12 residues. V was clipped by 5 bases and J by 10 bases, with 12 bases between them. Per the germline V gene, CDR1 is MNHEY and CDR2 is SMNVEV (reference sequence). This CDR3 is CASSRGGQEQFF. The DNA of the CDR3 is TGTGCCAGCAGTAGGGGGGGGCAAGAGCAGTTCTTC.

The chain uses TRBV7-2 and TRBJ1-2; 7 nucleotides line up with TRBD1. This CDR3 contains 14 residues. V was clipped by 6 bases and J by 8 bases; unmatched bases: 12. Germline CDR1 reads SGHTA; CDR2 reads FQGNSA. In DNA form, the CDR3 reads TGTGCCAGCAGTCTGGGACATCAGGGACAGGGCTACACCTTC. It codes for CASSLGHQGQGYTF.

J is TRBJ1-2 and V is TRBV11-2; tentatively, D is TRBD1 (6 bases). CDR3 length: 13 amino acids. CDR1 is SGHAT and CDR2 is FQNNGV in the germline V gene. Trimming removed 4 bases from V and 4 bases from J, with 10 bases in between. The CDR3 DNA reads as TGTGCCAGCAGCTCTGACAGGCTCTATGGCTACACCTTC. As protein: CASSSDRLYGYTF.

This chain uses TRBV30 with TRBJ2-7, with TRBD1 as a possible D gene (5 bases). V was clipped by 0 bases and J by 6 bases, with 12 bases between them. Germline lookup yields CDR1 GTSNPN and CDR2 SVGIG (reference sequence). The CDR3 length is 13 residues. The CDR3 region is CAWSVLQGREQYF. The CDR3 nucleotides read TGTGCCTGGAGTGTTTTGCAGGGCCGCGAGCAGTACTTC.

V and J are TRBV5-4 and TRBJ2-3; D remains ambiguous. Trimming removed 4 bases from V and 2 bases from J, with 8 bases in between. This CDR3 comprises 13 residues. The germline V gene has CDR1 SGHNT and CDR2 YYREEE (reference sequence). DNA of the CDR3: TGTGCCAGCAGCCACTACCCCACAGATACGCAGTATTTT. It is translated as CASSHYPTDTQYF.

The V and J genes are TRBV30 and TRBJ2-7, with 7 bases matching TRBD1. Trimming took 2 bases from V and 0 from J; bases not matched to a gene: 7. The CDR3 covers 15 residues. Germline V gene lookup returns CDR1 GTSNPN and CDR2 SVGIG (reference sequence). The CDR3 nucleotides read TGTGCCTGGAGTCCAGGGGACAGCCTCTCCTACGAGCAGTACTTC. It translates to CAWSPGDSLSYEQYF.